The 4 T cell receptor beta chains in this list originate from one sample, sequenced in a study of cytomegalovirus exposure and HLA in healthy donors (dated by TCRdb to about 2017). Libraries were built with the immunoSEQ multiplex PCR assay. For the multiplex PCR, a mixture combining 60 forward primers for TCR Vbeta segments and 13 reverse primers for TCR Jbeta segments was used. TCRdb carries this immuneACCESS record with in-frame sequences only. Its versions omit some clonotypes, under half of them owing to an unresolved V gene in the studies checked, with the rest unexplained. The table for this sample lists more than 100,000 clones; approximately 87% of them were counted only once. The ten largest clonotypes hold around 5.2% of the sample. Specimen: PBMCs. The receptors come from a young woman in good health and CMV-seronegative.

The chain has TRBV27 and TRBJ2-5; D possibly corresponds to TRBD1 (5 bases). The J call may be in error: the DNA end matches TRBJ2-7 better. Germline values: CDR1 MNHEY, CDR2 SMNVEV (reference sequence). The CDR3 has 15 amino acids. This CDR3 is CASSLSYPTVYEQYF. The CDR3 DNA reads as TGTGCCAGCAGTTTATCGTATCCGACAGTCTACGAGCAGTACTTC.

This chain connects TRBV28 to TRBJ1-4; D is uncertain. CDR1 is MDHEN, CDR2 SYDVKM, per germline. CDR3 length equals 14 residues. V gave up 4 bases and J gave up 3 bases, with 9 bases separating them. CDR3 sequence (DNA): TGTGCCAGCAGTTCTCCAGAGGCTAATGAAAAACTGTTTTTT. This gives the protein CASSSPEANEKLFF.

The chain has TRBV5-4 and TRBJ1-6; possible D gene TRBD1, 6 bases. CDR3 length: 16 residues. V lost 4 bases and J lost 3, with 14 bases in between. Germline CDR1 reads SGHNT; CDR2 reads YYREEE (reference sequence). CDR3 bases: TGTGCCAGCAGCGCGGACAGAACCTACTATAATTCACCCCTCCACTTT. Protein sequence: CASSADRTYYNSPLHF.

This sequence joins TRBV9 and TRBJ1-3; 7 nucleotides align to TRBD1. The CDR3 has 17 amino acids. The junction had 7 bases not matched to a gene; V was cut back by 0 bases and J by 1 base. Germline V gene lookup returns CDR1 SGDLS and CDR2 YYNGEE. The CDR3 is CASSVDSGTASGNTIYF. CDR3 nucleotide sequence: TGTGCCAGCAGCGTAGATTCAGGGACAGCTTCTGGAAACACCATATATTTT.